The clone carrying this T cell receptor beta chain was seen just once. The antigen remains unidentified. Use of 60 Vbeta and 13 Jbeta primers characterized the PCR. Profiling relied on immunoSEQ multiplex PCR, and the TCRdb table lists in-frame clones only, not all of them. Of 150,000 to 200,000 clones listed, 79% are singletons. This sample is part of a study of cytomegalovirus exposure and HLA in healthy donors. Study at large: Most donors, more than 80% of 350 to 450 genotyped, fell in the Caucasian-associated ancestry cluster.

Trimming cost V 5 bases and J 9 bases; bases outside gene matches: 12. Germline V gene data show CDR1 as SGHAT and CDR2 as FQNNGV. The length of the CDR3 is 16 residues. Study-wide points: Differences between HLA loci emerged in a later analysis of TCR association rates, with DRB1 most and HLA-C fewest.

The TCR was taken from a girl aged 5-17 years in good health and CMV-seropositive. The sequencing input was PBMCs. The gene calls are TRBV11-2 and TRBJ2-2; TRBD2 matches 10 bases. CDR3 in DNA: TGTGCCAGCAGCCCTAGTGGGCTAGCGGGGGTCCGGGAGCTGTTTTTT. This gives the protein CASSPSGLAGVRELFF.